This T cell receptor beta chain emerged from a study of T cell changes during pregnancy in multiple sclerosis. Libraries were prepared by immunoSEQ multiplex PCR; TCRdb keeps only in-frame clonotypes and omits some of them. The sample carries some 60,000 clones, about 87% recorded once. CDR1 SGHTA and CDR2 FQGNSA come from the germline V gene. The CDR3 consists of 15 residues. V dropped 1 base and J dropped 3; count of bases not matched to a gene: 0. V is TRBV7-2 and J is TRBJ2-1, with TRBD2 matching over 10 bases. The specimen sequenced was peripheral blood from another person, used as feeder cells. The receptor was derived from a human donor whose cells served as feeder cells for cultures in a pregnancy study. The CDR3 is CASSLGLAGYNEQFF. DNA of the CDR3: TGTGCCAGCAGCTTAGGACTAGCGGGCTACAATGAGCAGTTCTTC. Using reference TRBV7-2 and TRBJ2-1 for the parts outside the CDR3, the full variable domain is GAGVSQSPSNKVTEKGKDVELRCDPISGHTALYWYRQSLGQGLEFLIYFQGNSAPDKSGLPSDRFSAERTGGSVSTLTIQRTQQEDSAVYLCASSLGLAGYNEQFFGPGTRLTVL.